This is a list of T cell receptor beta chains from one sample in a study of T-cell reconstitution after alpha-beta-depleted transplantation in children. TCRdb reanalysed the PCR reads using MiXCR and keeps one entry per CDR3 protein. In the table there are fewer than 500,000 distinct CDR3 sequences, 43% of which are singletons. Sequencing used PBMCs, obtained before TCRalphabeta/CD19-depleted stem cell transplant. These receptors all stem from a girl aged 2 to 9 with aplastic anemia, due to receive a stem cell transplant. CDR3s include the opening cysteine and the closing phenylalanine or tryptophan. Fields, in order: D gene, clone size, V gene, J gene, CDR3 DNA, CDR3 protein. D genes are given only for firm matches. Only part of the rows carry a size: once, few, many, or a class if the clone is expanded.

TRBD1	many	TRBV27	TRBJ1-1	TGTGCCAGCAAAAGGGACAGGGCGAATACTGAAGCTTTCTTT	CASKRDRANTEAFF
.	.	TRBV28	TRBJ1-5	TGTGCCAGCAGTTTGGGGGGGGTGCCCCAGCATTTT	CASSLGGVPQHF
TRBD2	.	TRBV4-1	TRBJ2-2	TGCGCCAGCAGCCATATGCGGGAGGGCACCGGGGAGCTGTTTTTT	CASSHMREGTGELFF
TRBD2	.	TRBV28	TRBJ2-3	TGTGCCAGCAGTTTGTCAGGCCGGGGGGGGATTAGCACAGATACGCAGTATTTT	CASSLSGRGGISTDTQYF
.	.	TRBV5-4	TRBJ2-3	TGTGCCAGCAGCTTTTCCCCACAACAGTCCACAGATACGCAGTATTTT	CASSFSPQQSTDTQYF
.	many	TRBV12-3/TRBV12-4	TRBJ2-3	TGTGCCAGCAGCTGGGGGGCAACTGGGCCGCAGTATTTT	CASSWGATGPQYF
.	.	TRBV2	TRBJ2-7	TGTGCCAGCAGTGACAGCAGGGGTTCTACGGCGCAGTACTTC	CASSDSRGSTAQYF
.	few	TRBV20-1	TRBJ2-7	TGCAGTGCTAGACCAGACTTCTCCTACGAGCAGTACTTC	CSARPDFSYEQYF
TRBD1	.	TRBV28	TRBJ1-5	TGTGCCAGCAGTTTACCCGACAGGGGCAATCAGCCCCAGCATTTT	CASSLPDRGNQPQHF
TRBD2	few	TRBV11-3	TRBJ2-2	TGTGCCAGCAGCTTGGGGGGGAAGACCGGGGAGCTGTTTTTT	CASSLGGKTGELFF
.	.	TRBV5-1	TRBJ1-1	TGCGCCAGCAGCCCCGCAGTGAGGGGGTATGAAGCTTTCTTT	CASSPAVRGYEAFF
TRBD2	.	TRBV29-1	TRBJ2-1	TGCAGCGTACAGACCTGGGGGACTAGTAGTGAGCAGTTCTTC	CSVQTWGTSSEQFF
TRBD2	once	TRBV27	TRBJ2-1	TGTGCCAGCAGTTTATCGGTGGGACTAGCGGCTGAGCAGTTCTTC	CASSLSVGLAAEQFF
TRBD1	.	TRBV7-9	TRBJ2-3	TGTGCCAGCAGCCGACCACAGGGGACCCTGGGCACAGATACGCAGTATTTT	CASSRPQGTLGTDTQYF
TRBD2	many	TRBV29-1	TRBJ2-5	TGCAGCGTTTCCGGGGGGGAAGAGACCCAGTACTTC	CSVSGGEETQYF
.	few	TRBV7-2	TRBJ2-7	TGTGCCAGCAGCTTAACTAGCGCCTGGGGGCCCTACGAGCAGTACTTC	CASSLTSAWGPYEQYF
.	many	TRBV5-1	TRBJ2-7	TGTGCCAGCAGTTCAGGGTACGAGCAGTACTTC	CASSSGYEQYF
TRBD1	.	TRBV20-1	TRBJ2-1	TGCAGTGCCCCCGGACAGGTCTACAATGAGCAGTTCTTC	CSAPGQVYNEQFF
TRBD1	few	TRBV7-9	TRBJ1-2	TGTGCCAGCAGCGCACCGGGGACAGTGGGTGGCTACACCTTC	CASSAPGTVGGYTF
.	.	TRBV12-3/TRBV12-4	TRBJ1-2	TGTGCCAGCAGCTATGAGCCGGCCCTCTCCTATGGCTACACCTTC	CASSYEPALSYGYTF
TRBD2	many	TRBV20-1	TRBJ2-5	TGCAGTGCTAGAGCTTGGCAGGGAGGGGAGACCCAGTACTTC	CSARAWQGGETQYF
TRBD2	.	TRBV5-1	TRBJ2-2	TGCGCCAGCAGCTTGGCGATGCTAGCGGGCGGGGAGCTGTTTTTT	CASSLAMLAGGELFF
.	.	TRBV5-1	TRBJ1-2	TGCGCCAGCAGCTTCGGGGGCGATGGCTACACCTTC	CASSFGGDGYTF
.	.	TRBV5-1	TRBJ1-2	TGCGCCAGCAGCTTGGGACAGTCTGGCTACACCTTC	CASSLGQSGYTF
TRBD1	.	TRBV7-3	TRBJ2-2	TGTGCCAGCAGCCCGGTCCCGGGACAGTGGAACACCGGGGAGCTGTTTTTT	CASSPVPGQWNTGELFF
.	.	TRBV5-1	TRBJ2-1	TGCGCCAGCAGTAACCGGACGTTCGGTGGAGGTGAGCAGTTCTTC	CASSNRTFGGGEQFF
TRBD1	.	TRBV9	TRBJ2-7	TGTGCCAGCAGCGTAGATCCGACAGGGGCCTACGAGCAGTACTTC	CASSVDPTGAYEQYF
.	.	TRBV20-1	TRBJ2-1	TGCAGTGCTAGATCCCAACGGGGGGCCGAGCAGTTCTTC	CSARSQRGAEQFF
.	.	TRBV7-2	TRBJ1-2	TGTGCCAGCAGCTTAGCCCAGGGTATACGGTTCTATGGCTACACCTTC	CASSLAQGIRFYGYTF
.	.	TRBV29-1	TRBJ2-3	TGCAGCGTTGAAGATCTTAGAGGGGCAGATGAGCGCACAGATACGCAGTATTTT	CSVEDLRGADERTDTQYF
TRBD1	few	TRBV2	TRBJ2-7	TGTGCCAGCGACAGGGGCCTACCCTACGAGCAGTACTTC	CASDRGLPYEQYF
.	.	TRBV5-1	TRBJ2-3	TGCGCCAGCAGCTTGGCAGGGTCCACTAGCACAGATACGCAGTATTTT	CASSLAGSTSTDTQYF
.	.	TRBV20-1	TRBJ2-5	TGCAGTGCTAGAGCCTACAGGTTTCAAGAGACCCAGTACTTC	CSARAYRFQETQYF
TRBD1	.	TRBV29-1	TRBJ1-2	TGCAGCGCACCGGGACAGCAAAACTATGGCTACACCTTC	CSAPGQQNYGYTF
TRBD2	.	TRBV11-2	TRBJ2-1	TGTGCCAGCAGCCCCCGACTAGCGGGAGGGTGGAATGAGCAGTTCTTC	CASSPRLAGGWNEQFF
TRBD2	.	TRBV6-1	TRBJ2-3	TGTGCCAGCAGCCGACGGGGACTAGCGGGGAGCACAGATACGCAGTATTTT	CASSRRGLAGSTDTQYF
.	few	TRBV20-1	TRBJ2-7	TGCAGTGCTAGCGATACCTACGAGCAGTACTTC	CSASDTYEQYF
.	once	TRBV6-2/TRBV6-3	TRBJ1-1	TGTGCCAGCAGTTACCCTGGAACAACCACTGAAGCTTTCTTT	CASSYPGTTTEAFF
TRBD1	.	TRBV4-2	TRBJ2-6	TGTGCCAGCAGCCAGGTTACAGGGGGTGGGGCCAACGTCCTGACTTTC	CASSQVTGGGANVLTF